The present entry profiles one T cell receptor (beta chain) with its context. Its antigen is currently unknown. The CDR3 runs to 16 residues. These data come from a study of cytomegalovirus exposure and HLA in healthy donors. Study observations and caveats: Many donors shared some public TCRs, even though most TCR sequences were rare. Sequencing probably produced one cluster of sequence variants that were highly shared.

The PCR made use of 60 Vbeta and 13 Jbeta primers. Libraries were prepared by immunoSEQ multiplex PCR; TCRdb keeps only in-frame clonotypes and omits some of them. The sample holds roughly 180,000 clones, around 85% seen once. The sequence derives from a man aged 18-30 years in good health and CMV-seropositive. Sequenced input: PBMCs. The rearrangement joins TRBV12-2 to TRBJ2-5; the table's D call of TRBD2 was not tested on the DNA. TRBV12-2 is a documented pseudogene. The CDR3 DNA reads TGTGCAAGTCGCCTTAGGGGACTAGCGGTACAAGAGACCCAGTACTTC. Residues: CASRLRGLAVQETQYF.